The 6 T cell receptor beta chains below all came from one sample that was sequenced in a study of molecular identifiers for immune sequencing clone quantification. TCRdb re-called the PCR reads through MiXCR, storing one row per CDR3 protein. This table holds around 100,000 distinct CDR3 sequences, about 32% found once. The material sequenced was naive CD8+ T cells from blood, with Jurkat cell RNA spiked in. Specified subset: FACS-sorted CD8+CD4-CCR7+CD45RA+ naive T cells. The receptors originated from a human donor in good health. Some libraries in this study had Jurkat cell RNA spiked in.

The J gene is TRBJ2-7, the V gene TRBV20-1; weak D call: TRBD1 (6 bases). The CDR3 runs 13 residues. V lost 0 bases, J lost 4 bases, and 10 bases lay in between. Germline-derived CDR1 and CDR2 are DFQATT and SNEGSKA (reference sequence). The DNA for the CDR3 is TGCAGTGCTAGAGACAGGGGACCTTACGAGCAGTACTTC. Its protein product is CSARDRGPYEQYF.

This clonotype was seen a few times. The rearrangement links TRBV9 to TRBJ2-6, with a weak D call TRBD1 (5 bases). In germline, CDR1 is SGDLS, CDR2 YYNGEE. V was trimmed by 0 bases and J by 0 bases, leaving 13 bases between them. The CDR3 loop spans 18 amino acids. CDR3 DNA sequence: TGTGCCAGCAGCGTAGAACTTTCAGGGTTCTCTGGGGCCAACGTCCTGACTTTC. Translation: CASSVELSGFSGANVLTF. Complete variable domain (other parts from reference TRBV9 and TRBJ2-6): DSGVTQTPKHLITATGQRVTLRCSPRSGDLSVYWYQQSLDQGLQFLIQYYNGEERAKGNILERFSAQQFPDLHSELNLSSLELGDSALYFCASSVELSGFSGANVLTFGAGSRLTVL.

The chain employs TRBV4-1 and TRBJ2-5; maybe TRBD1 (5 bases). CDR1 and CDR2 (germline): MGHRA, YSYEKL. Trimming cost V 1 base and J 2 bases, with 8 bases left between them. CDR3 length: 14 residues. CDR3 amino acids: CASSQVRQQETQYF. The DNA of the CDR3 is TGCGCCAGCAGCCAAGTTCGACAGCAAGAGACCCAGTACTTC.

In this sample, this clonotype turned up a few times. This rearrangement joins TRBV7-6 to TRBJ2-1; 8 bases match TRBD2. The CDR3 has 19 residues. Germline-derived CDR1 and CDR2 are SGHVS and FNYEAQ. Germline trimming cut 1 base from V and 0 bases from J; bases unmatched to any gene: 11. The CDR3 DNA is TGTGCCAGCAGCTTAGGTAGTAGCGGGGAAAAGAGCTCCTACAATGAGCAGTTCTTC. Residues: CASSLGSSGEKSSYNEQFF. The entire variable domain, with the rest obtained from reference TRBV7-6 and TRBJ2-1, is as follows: GAGVSQSPRYKVTKRGQDVALRCDPISGHVSLYWYRQALGQGPEFLTYFNYEAQQDKSGLPNDRFSAERPEGSISTLTIQRTEQRDSAMYRCASSLGSSGEKSSYNEQFFGPGTRLTVL.

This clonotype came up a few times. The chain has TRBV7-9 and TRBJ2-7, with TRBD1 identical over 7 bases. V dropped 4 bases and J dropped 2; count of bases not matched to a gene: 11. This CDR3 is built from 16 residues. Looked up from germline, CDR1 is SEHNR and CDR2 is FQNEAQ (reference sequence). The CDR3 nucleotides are TGTGCCAGCAGCTCCGCACGGGACAGTAGTCCCTACGAGCAGTACTTC. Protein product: CASSSARDSSPYEQYF. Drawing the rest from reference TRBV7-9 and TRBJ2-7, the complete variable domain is DTGVSQNPRHKITKRGQNVTFRCDPISEHNRLYWYRQTLGQGPEFLTYFQNEAQLEKSRLLSDRFSAERPKGSFSTLEIQRTEQGDSAMYLCASSSARDSSPYEQYFGPGTRLTVT.

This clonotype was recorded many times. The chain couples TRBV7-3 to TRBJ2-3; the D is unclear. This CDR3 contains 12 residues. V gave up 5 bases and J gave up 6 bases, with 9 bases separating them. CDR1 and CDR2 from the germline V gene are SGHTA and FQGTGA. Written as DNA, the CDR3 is TGTGCCAGCAGCGGGCAGGACGATACGCAGTATTTT. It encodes CASSGQDDTQYF.